The sequence of this T cell receptor beta chain was determined in a study of monozygotic twins with inflammatory bowel disease. Study-wide results and caveats: Comparison of concordant versus discordant twins revealed no difference in repertoire similarity, possibly due to limited power. Twins with IBD were found to have lower TCRbeta diversity (inverse Simpson) than healthy co-twins.

Researchers collected 2.5 ml of blood per donor. In the case of this clonotype: Its antigen is still unknown.

TCRdb re-analyzed the 5' RACE reads; it lists each CDR3 protein once, without DNA. Its listing shows approximately 400,000 distinct CDR3 sequences. The receptor's source is a human donor with ulcerative colitis or Crohn's disease, or a healthy co-twin of an affected twin (not recorded which). The sample taken for sequencing was blood.

This CDR3 is CASSLRGTSFTYQQYF. The rearrangement uses TRBV7-3 and TRBJ2-7; TCRdb outputs TRBD2, but without DNA this stays unchecked. Germline V gene data show CDR1 as SGHTA and CDR2 as FQGTGA. This CDR3 comprises 16 residues.